This T cell receptor beta chain emerged from a study of molecular identifiers for immune sequencing clone quantification (dated by TCRdb to between 2017 and 2018). Some background on the complete study: For a replicate experiment, RNA from roughly 21,000 or 96,000 naive CD8 T cells was divided into five aliquots, and four of the five aliquots were sequenced. CD8 T cells were used in a methods study to benchmark molecular-identifier clustering-based TCR repertoire sequencing (MIDCIRS) and TCR RNA copy counting.

Libraries were constructed by PCR. The sequencer listed for this sample is Illumina HiSeq 4000. Preparation of bulk TCR libraries followed a previously described approach, with the TCR primers listed in Table S5. The Qiagen AllPrep DNA/RNA kit was used to purify total RNA. Before any analysis, reads coming from multiple sequencing runs of the same library were combined into one pool. In the source study's methods: Reads were retained only if an exact TCR constant sequence was present, and the retained reads were trimmed to 150 nt and grouped according to their 12-nt molecular barcodes. Reads in each barcode group were sub-clustered using a 15% Levenshtein threshold, and a quality-weighted consensus sequence was built for each RNA molecule. Non-functional sequences were discarded, and so were lower-count sequences lying one edit away from another sequence. On the basis of fitting two negative binomial distributions, barcode sub-clusters with fewer than 20% of the maximum read count were discarded. TCRdb reworked the public reads: Q25 trimming with fastp, MiXCR clone assembly, productive beta chains retained. Entries that share a CDR3 protein sequence are merged under the most common genes and DNA. The V and J calls here are based on TCRdb, not the publication. The sample table shows 50,000 or so distinct CDR3 sequences, and around 25% are seen once. The top ten clonotypes cover approximately 1.9% of the sample.

This clonotype was detected ten times or more. Its target antigen remains unknown. No clone much larger than this one lies a single base away; base qualities are absent. Overall study results and their limits: Highly expanded clone sizes could be underestimated because identical TCR molecules may share a barcode. Modeling indicated about 3.1 TCR RNA copies recovered per cell, compared with around 10 by digital PCR, which implies a capture efficiency of 25% to 35%. Even against a background of around 900,000 naive CD8 T cells, spiked-in Jurkat TCR RNA amounting to a single cell's worth was reported to be detectable. In CMV-specific effector cells, clones with more than 20 RNA copies contained over 97% of molecules, whereas in naive cells such clones contained under 1% of molecules. When barcode sub-clustering was not used, chimeric consensus sequences inflated TCR diversity, with chimeras reaching as high as 47%. The naive libraries included spiked-in Jurkat TCR RNA (10 copies' worth), and this Jurkat TCR RNA is not part of the donor repertoire.

Libraries of naive CD8 T cells were built from about 20,000 to 1,000,000 sorted cells, with 10%, 30% or 50% of the purified RNA used. Naive CD8 T cells, defined as CD8+CD4-CCR7+CD45RA+, were FACS-sorted into RLT Plus buffer on a BD FACSAria II. Detection sensitivity was tested by spiking Jurkat RNA equal to some 11 TCR copies' worth into samples containing roughly 17,000-1,000,000 naive CD8 T cells. Enrichment of CD8 T cells was performed with RosetteSep CD8+ T Cell Enrichment Cocktail and Ficoll-Paque, after which ACK red cell lysis was carried out. CDR1 SEHNR and CDR2 FQNEAQ are derived from the germline V gene (reference sequence). Deletion took 5 bases off V and 8 bases off J, with a span of 9 bases between the germline ends. Measured from the cysteine to the phenylalanine, the CDR3 is 11 residues long. Only CDR3 DNA remains: 33 bases, in frame from the first base.

Rearrangement joined TRBV7-9 to TRBJ1-1; the D gene cannot be named for sure. Sequencing used naive CD8+ T cells from blood, with Jurkat cell RNA spiked in. The cell subset or site label, as the study defines it: FACS-sorted CD8+CD4-CCR7+CD45RA+ naive T cells. The receptor comes from a human donor in good health. Some libraries in this study had Jurkat cell RNA spiked in. The DNA is TGTGCCAGCAGCCCCACATACGAAGCTTTCTTT. Its amino acids are CASSPTYEAFF.